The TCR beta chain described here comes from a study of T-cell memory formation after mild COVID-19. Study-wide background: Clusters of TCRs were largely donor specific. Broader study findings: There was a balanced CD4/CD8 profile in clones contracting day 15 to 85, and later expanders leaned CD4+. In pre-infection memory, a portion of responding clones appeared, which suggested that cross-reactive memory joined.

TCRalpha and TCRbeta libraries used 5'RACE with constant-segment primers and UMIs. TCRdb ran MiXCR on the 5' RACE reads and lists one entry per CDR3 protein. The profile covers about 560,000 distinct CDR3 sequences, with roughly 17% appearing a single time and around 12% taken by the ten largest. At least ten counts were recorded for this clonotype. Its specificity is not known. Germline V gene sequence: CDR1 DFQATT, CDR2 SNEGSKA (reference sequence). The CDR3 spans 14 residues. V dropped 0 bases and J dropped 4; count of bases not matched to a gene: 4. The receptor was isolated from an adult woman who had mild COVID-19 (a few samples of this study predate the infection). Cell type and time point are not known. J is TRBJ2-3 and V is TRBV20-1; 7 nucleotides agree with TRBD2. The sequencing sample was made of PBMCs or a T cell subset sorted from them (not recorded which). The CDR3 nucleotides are TGCAGTGCTAGAGATCCGGGAGGTTCAGATACGCAGTATTTT. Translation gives CSARDPGGSDTQYF.